The 31 T cell receptor beta chains given below trace back to one sample, sequenced in a study of blood T cell repertoires in COVID-19. Here immunoSEQ multiplex PCR was the method, and the copy in TCRdb shows in-frame clones only, minus some. The sample comprises 200,000 to 250,000 clones, roughly 84% of which are singletons, and 6.8% rests with the top ten. The sample was PBMCs or T cells enriched from blood (not recorded which). The origin of the receptors is a woman aged 35 to 49 who had recovered from COVID-19.

This rearrangement joins TRBV7-9 to TRBJ2-6, with a tentative D call TRBD1 (6 bases). Trimming removed 5 bases from V and 0 bases from J, with 17 bases in between. The CDR3 length is 18 residues. CDR1 and CDR2 (germline): SEHNR, FQNEAQ (reference sequence). The CDR3 region has the DNA TGTGCCAGCAGCAACCGGGACACAAATCCCTCTGGGGCCAACGTCCTGACTTTC. Amino acid sequence: CASSNRDTNPSGANVLTF.

The chain combines TRBV7-2 with TRBJ2-7, with 9 positions matching TRBD2. This CDR3 has 15 residues. After removal of 1 base from V and 2 bases from J, the junction contained 3 bases not matched to a gene. Per the germline V gene, CDR1 is SGHTA and CDR2 is FQGNSA. CDR3 residues: CASSLGLAVTYEQYF. The CDR3 DNA is TGTGCCAGCAGCTTAGGACTAGCGGTAACCTACGAGCAGTACTTC.

The chain employs TRBV10-1 and TRBJ2-5, with 8 nucleotides matching TRBD2. The CDR3 covers 14 residues. In germline, CDR1 is WNHNN, CDR2 SYGVQD (reference sequence). V was clipped by 4 bases and J by 4 bases; unmatched bases: 5. CDR3 sequence: CASSGNREGETQYF. DNA for the CDR3: TGCGCCAGCAGTGGCAACCGGGAGGGAGAGACCCAGTACTTC.

The CDR3 here is CSVEAGAEAFF. CDR3 coding DNA: TGCAGCGTTGAGGCAGGTGCTGAAGCTTTCTTT. The chain uses TRBV29-1 and TRBJ1-1; D is unclear. Deletions cut 3 bases from V and 6 bases from J, with 8 bases between. Germline CDR1 reads SQVTM; CDR2 reads ANQGSEA. The CDR3 has 11 residues.

The V gene is TRBV2, the J gene TRBJ1-1, with D uncertain. V was cut by 2 bases and J by 4 bases, with 11 bases left in between. The CDR3 spans 14 residues. Germline loops: CDR1 SNHLY, CDR2 FYNNEI. The CDR3: CASSERGFSTEAFF. The DNA for the CDR3 is TGTGCCAGCAGTGAAAGAGGATTTAGCACTGAAGCTTTCTTT.

Only one count was recorded for this clone. The chain combines TRBV5-1 with TRBJ2-1; 16 nucleotides match TRBD2. Germline V CDR1 and CDR2: SGHRS, YFSETQ. The CDR3 runs 17 residues. V trimming: 0 bases; J trimming: 4 bases; junction bases outside the gene matches: 1. The CDR3 DNA follows: TGCGCCAGCAGCTTGGGGGGACTAGCGGGAGGGTACAATGAGCAGTTCTTC. This translates into CASSLGGLAGGYNEQFF.

The V call is TRBV7-2, the J call TRBJ2-2; D possibly corresponds to TRBD2 (6 bases). Looked up from germline, CDR1 is SGHTA and CDR2 is FQGNSA. The V end was cut by 4 bases, the J end by 0 bases, with 12 bases between. The CDR3 runs to 16 residues. The chain's CDR3 is CASSYGTGANTGELFF. CDR3 coding DNA: TGTGCCAGCAGCTACGGGACGGGAGCGAACACCGGGGAGCTGTTTTTT.

The chain links TRBV27 to TRBJ1-1; TRBD1 is a possible D gene (5 bases). Germline lookup yields CDR1 MNHEY and CDR2 SMNVEV (reference sequence). V lost 6 bases and J lost 4, with 24 bases in between. The CDR3 extends over 17 amino acids. CDR3 nucleotides: TGTGCCAGCAGAATGGGACTCGGCCAAATCCCCGGCACTGAAGCTTTCTTT. This translates into CASRMGLGQIPGTEAFF.

The chain joins TRBV19 to TRBJ2-2, with 7 bases aligning to TRBD1. V lost 7 bases, J lost 7 bases, and 12 bases stayed unmatched. The germline CDR1 and CDR2 sequences are LNHDA and SQIVND (reference sequence). The CDR3 loop spans 15 amino acids. CDR3 loop: CASTVDRAISGELFF. CDR3 DNA: TGTGCCAGTACCGTAGACAGGGCAATCAGCGGGGAGCTGTTTTTT.

This rearrangement joins TRBV9 to TRBJ2-2; weak D call: TRBD2 (12 bases). The CDR3 covers 22 residues. Trimming removed 0 bases from V and 6 bases from J, with 33 bases in between. CDR1 and CDR2 from the germline V gene are SGDLS and YYNGEE. CDR3 nucleotide sequence: TGTGCCAGCAGCGTAGCCCCTGGACAGGGGGCTGGACTAGCGGGGCTCCCCGGGGAGCTGTTTTTT. This translates into CASSVAPGQGAGLAGLPGELFF. Combining the CDR3 with reference TRBV9 and TRBJ2-2 gives the whole variable domain DSGVTQTPKHLITATGQRVTLRCSPRSGDLSVYWYQQSLDQGLQFLIQYYNGEERAKGNILERFSAQQFPDLHSELNLSSLELGDSALYFCASSVAPGQGAGLAGLPGELFFGEGSRLTVL.

The chain recombines TRBV19 with TRBJ2-1, with D uncertain. The CDR3 consists of 11 residues. CDR1 and CDR2 from the germline V gene are LNHDA and SQIVND (reference sequence). V lost 5 bases, J lost 10 bases, and 9 bases lay in between. The chain's CDR3 is CASSVELEQFF. The CDR3 DNA is TGTGCCAGTAGTGTCGAGCTCGAGCAGTTCTTC.

This chain links TRBV4-3 with TRBJ2-7; D is ambiguous. Per the germline V gene, CDR1 is LGHNA and CDR2 is YSLEER. This CDR3 is 15 amino acids long. Trimming removed 0 bases at V and 0 bases at J, with 9 bases between. In DNA form, the CDR3 reads TGCGCCAGCAGCCAAGAACGAGCCTTCTCCTACGAGCAGTACGTC. Its protein product is CASSQERAFSYEQYV.

The chain is built from TRBV2 and TRBJ1-2, with D hard to call. The V end lost 4 bases, the J end lost 5 bases, and 20 bases lay between the germline ends. Germline assignment: CDR1 SNHLY and CDR2 FYNNEI. This CDR3 is 16 amino acids long. CDR3 sequence (DNA): TGTGCCAGCAGTGCGCGAGAGGGCTACCTTGGGTATGGCTACACCTTC. This gives the protein CASSAREGYLGYGYTF.

This clone was picked up one time. J is TRBJ1-5 and V is TRBV30; 10 nucleotides line up with TRBD1. Per germline, CDR1 GTSNPN and CDR2 SVGIG (reference sequence). The CDR3 extends over 13 amino acids. Germline trimming cut 3 bases from V and 6 bases from J; bases unmatched to any gene: 2. Here the CDR3 reads CAWRGQGTQPQHF. The CDR3 nucleotides read TGTGCCTGGAGGGGACAGGGGACTCAGCCCCAGCATTTT.

The CDR3 DNA reads TGCGCCAGCACAAGGGGAGGCGATGAGCAGTTCTTC. It is translated as CASTRGGDEQFF. V is TRBV5-1 and J is TRBJ2-1; D perhaps matches TRBD2 (6 bases). V was clipped by 6 bases and J by 8 bases, with 12 bases between them. The germline gives CDR1 SGHRS, CDR2 YFSETQ. The CDR3 sequence is 12 residues long.

The J gene is TRBJ1-1, the V gene TRBV18; a possible D gene is TRBD1 (5 bases). The CDR3 is 15 amino acids. Germline CDR1 reads KGHSH; CDR2 reads LQKENI. Trimming cost V 3 bases and J 3 bases, with 14 bases left between them. CDR3 amino acids: CASSPVTARDTEAFF. The CDR3 bases are TGTGCCAGCTCACCGGTGACAGCAAGGGACACTGAAGCTTTCTTT. Together with reference TRBV18 and TRBJ1-1, the CDR3 gives the full variable domain: NAGVMQNPRHLVRRRGQEARLRCSPMKGHSHVYWYRQLPEEGLKFMVYLQKENIIDESGMPKERFSAEFPKEGPSILRIQQVVRGDSAAYFCASSPVTARDTEAFFGQGTRLTVV.

The genes are TRBV4-3 and TRBJ2-2; D might be TRBD1 (6 bases). Deletions cut 1 base from V and 1 base from J, with 13 bases between. CDR1 LGHNA and CDR2 YSLEER come from the germline V gene. The CDR3 is made up of 17 amino acids. The CDR3 reads CASSQGGRGGNTGELFF. CDR3 sequence (DNA): TGCGCCAGCAGCCAAGGGGGCAGGGGCGGGAACACCGGGGAGCTGTTTTTT.

The rearrangement uses TRBV28 and TRBJ1-1, with TRBD1 as a possible D gene (6 bases). The CDR3 loop spans 15 amino acids. The V and J ends lost 5 bases and 5 bases respectively, with 18 bases between them. Germline values: CDR1 MDHEN, CDR2 SYDVKM. The CDR3 DNA sequence: TGTGCCAGCAGTACGCAAAAACAGGGTTGGACTGAAGCTTTCTTT. Its translation: CASSTQKQGWTEAFF.

This chain links TRBV2 with TRBJ2-5; D unclear. The germline V and J ends were trimmed by 8 bases and 2 bases, with 9 bases remaining between them. CDR1 SNHLY and CDR2 FYNNEI come from the germline V gene. The CDR3 loop spans 12 amino acids. CDR3 bases: TGTGCCAGCCGCAGGCTTCAAGAGACCCAGTACTTC. It is translated as CASRRLQETQYF.

In this sample, this clone turned up a few times. In DNA form, the CDR3 reads TGTGCCAGCAGAATGGCAGGCGTCTCACCCCTCCACTTT. This codes for CASRMAGVSPLHF. The rearrangement links TRBV28 to TRBJ1-6; no clear D. Germline assignment: CDR1 MDHEN and CDR2 SYDVKM. There are 13 residues in the CDR3. Trimming left V 6 bases short and J 10 bases short, with 13 bases between.

V and J are TRBV29-1 and TRBJ2-2; TRBD1 matches at 9 bases. The CDR3 sequence is 14 residues long. J gave up 5 bases and V 5 bases, and 6 bases lay outside the gene matches. CDR1 is SQVTM, CDR2 ANQGSEA, per germline. CDR3 region: CSVSGTGRTGELFF. CDR3 sequence (DNA): TGCAGCGTTTCCGGGACAGGGAGAACCGGGGAGCTGTTTTTT.

The rearrangement uses TRBV5-1 and TRBJ1-1; 7 bases match TRBD1. This CDR3 contains 13 residues. J gave up 3 bases and V 4 bases, and 3 bases lay outside the gene matches. Germline CDR1 and CDR2: SGHRS and YFSETQ. CDR3 in amino acids: CASSVGQYTEAFF. The CDR3 nucleotides are TGCGCCAGCAGCGTGGGACAGTACACTGAAGCTTTCTTT.

The chain employs TRBV5-6 and TRBJ1-2; D might be TRBD1 (6 bases). Trimming left V 0 bases short and J 4 bases short, with 10 bases between. Germline lookup yields CDR1 SGHDT and CDR2 YYEEEE. The CDR3 sequence is 14 residues long. The DNA for the CDR3 is TGTGCCAGCAGCTTGGACAGGGACATCTATGGCTACACCTTC. Amino acid sequence: CASSLDRDIYGYTF.

The chain carries TRBV27 and TRBJ2-2; TRBD1 agrees at 10 bases. Trimming removed 6 bases from V and 4 bases from J; junction bases left unmatched: 5. This CDR3 comprises 15 residues. CDR1 and CDR2 (germline): MNHEY, SMNVEV (reference sequence). The CDR3 is CASRAGTGVTGELFF. The CDR3, as DNA: TGTGCCAGCAGGGCCGGGACAGGGGTCACCGGGGAGCTGTTTTTT.

The chain employs TRBV3-1 (or the pseudogene TRBV3-2) and TRBJ2-7; weak D call: TRBD2 (5 bases). Trimming cost V 2 bases and J 7 bases, with 9 bases left between them. This CDR3 is built from 12 residues. Germline assignment: CDR1 LGHDT and CDR2 YNNKEL (reference sequence). The CDR3 coding sequence is TGTGCCAGCAGCCAACGACCGGGGGAGCAGTACTTC. This sequence encodes CASSQRPGEQYF.

The chain employs TRBV2 and TRBJ1-1, with D hard to call. This CDR3 has 15 amino acids. Trimming left V 1 base short and J 1 base short, with 10 bases between. Germline V gene data show CDR1 as SNHLY and CDR2 as FYNNEI. Here the CDR3 DNA reads TGTGCCAGCAGTGAAGTAGGGCGGGGGAACACTGAAGCTTTCTTT. Translated, it gives CASSEVGRGNTEAFF. The variable domain in full, with the rest retrieved from reference TRBV2 and TRBJ1-1, is EPEVTQTPSHQVTQMGQEVILRCVPISNHLYFYWYRQILGQKVEFLVSFYNNEISEKSEIFDDQFSVERPDGSNFTLKIRSTKLEDSAMYFCASSEVGRGNTEAFFGQGTRLTVV.

The V gene is TRBV5-1, the J gene TRBJ1-1; 11 bases match TRBD1. V shed 0 bases and J 6 bases; nucleotides not matched to a gene: 13. The CDR3 runs to 18 residues. Per the germline V gene, CDR1 is SGHRS and CDR2 is YFSETQ. In DNA, the CDR3 is TGCGCCAGCAGCTTGGTTTGGACAGGGGGCGAGTTCCCATCTGAAGCTTTCTTT. Protein sequence: CASSLVWTGGEFPSEAFF. The entire variable domain, with the rest obtained from reference TRBV5-1 and TRBJ1-1, is as follows: KAGVTQTPRYLIKTRGQQVTLSCSPISGHRSVSWYQQTPGQGLQFLFEYFSETQRNKGNFPGRFSGRQFSNSRSEMNVSTLELGDSALYLCASSLVWTGGEFPSEAFFGQGTRLTVV.

The V call is TRBV7-6, the J call TRBJ1-2; 8 bases match TRBD1. CDR3 length equals 14 residues. CDR1 is SGHVS, CDR2 FNYEAQ, per germline. V was pared by 5 bases and J by 8 bases, with 10 bases of the junction left unmatched. The CDR3 nucleotides are TGTGCCAGCAGCCCCTGGACAGGGCCGAGGGGCTACACCTTC. Its protein is CASSPWTGPRGYTF.

Remarks on this clone: Other DNA variants within this sample encode the same CDR3. This chain joins TRBV19 and TRBJ1-5; possibly TRBD1 for D (6 bases). The CDR3 runs 13 residues. V was trimmed by 3 bases and J by 6 bases, leaving 9 bases between them. Germline assignment: CDR1 LNHDA and CDR2 SQIVND (reference sequence). The DNA of the CDR3 is TGTGCCAGTAGTATTCAAGGGGGTCAGCCCCAGCATTTT. This sequence encodes CASSIQGGQPQHF.

This clone was recorded only once. The rearrangement uses TRBV10-3 and TRBJ2-3; 7 bases are shared with TRBD2. This CDR3 region has 15 residues. The V and J ends lost 5 bases and 2 bases, in that order; junction bases with no gene match: 7. Germline loops: CDR1 ENHRY, CDR2 SYGVKD. CDR3 protein: CAISLADPSTDTQYF. CDR3 coding DNA: TGTGCCATCAGTCTAGCGGATCCCTCCACAGATACGCAGTATTTT.

This clone has only a few counts. The chain's CDR3 is CASSFLGNQPQHF. CDR3 DNA sequence: TGTGCCAGCAGTTTTCTTGGCAATCAGCCCCAGCATTTT. The genes are TRBV28 and TRBJ1-5, with unresolved D. The CDR3 has 13 residues. V was trimmed by 3 bases and J by 2 bases, leaving 5 bases between them. From germline, CDR1 is MDHEN and CDR2 SYDVKM. Based on the CDR3 plus reference TRBV28 and TRBJ1-5, the full variable domain is DVKVTQSSRYLVKRTGEKVFLECVQDMDHENMFWYRQDPGLGLRLIYFSYDVKMKEKGDIPEGYSVSREKKERFSLILESASTNQTSMYLCASSFLGNQPQHFGDGTRLSIL.